The present T cell receptor beta chain was sequenced within a study of a mutant IDH1 vaccine in newly diagnosed glioma. Overall study: Patients had eight vaccinations, in weeks 1, 3, 5, 7, 11, 15, 19 and 23. Notes on the study in general: Alterations occurring in top peripheral T cell clonotypes seemed unrelated to pseudoprogression.

A word on this clone: What it binds is unknown. Other DNA sequences within the sample encode an identical CDR3.

V gave up 6 bases and J gave up 5 bases, with 10 bases separating them. Germline values: CDR1 SQVTM, CDR2 ANQGSEA. This CDR3 contains 11 residues. TCRdb's copy holds only in-frame clones and misses some; the assay was immunoSEQ multiplex PCR. The table includes some 64,000 clones, about four fifths detected once. Time point in this sample: week 11, during vaccination. With topical imiquimod, each dose of the vaccine consisted of 300 ug of mutant IDH1 20-mer peptide. The gene calls are TRBV29-1 and TRBJ1-2; D ambiguous. This sample comprised PBMCs, obtained from a glioma patient whose treatment included an IDH1 peptide vaccine. This clonotype was sampled from a man aged 50 to 59 with glioma. CDR3 coding DNA: TGCAGCGTCCGACTGGGGTATGGCTACACCTTC. Translating gives CSVRLGYGYTF.